The 2 T cell receptor beta chains below come from one sample, sequenced in a study of regulatory T cells in long-lasting Graves disease. Investigators prepared the TCR beta libraries by applying iRepertoire HTBI primers and Arm-PCR of CDR3 regions. Each CDR3 protein gets one entry after TCRdb re-called the multiplex PCR reads with MiXCR. The sample shows about 470,000 distinct CDR3 sequences, roughly 21% of them seen only once. This sample's time point: persistent/refractory GD, antithyroid drugs over 5 years with positive TRAb. The TCR library was made from RNA extracted from PBMCs. The input for sequencing was peripheral blood mononuclear cells (PBMCs), taken when the disease was refractory, from a patient treated with antithyroid drugs. These receptors all stem from a female donor with Graves disease.

This rearrangement joins TRBV2 to TRBJ2-3; a possible D gene is TRBD1 (7 bases). The CDR3 contains 13 residues. From germline, CDR1 is SNHLY and CDR2 FYNNEI. Trimming took 8 bases from V and 6 from J, leaving 15 bases between them. The DNA for the CDR3 is TGTGCCAGCGAGGTCAGGGGGGAGGATACGCAGTATTTT. Protein: CASEVRGEDTQYF.

In its sample, this clonotype was seen a few times. The chain couples TRBV7-9 to TRBJ1-1; 7 bases are a match to TRBD1. The J segment lost 4 bases and the V segment lost 3 bases, leaving 5 bases of the junction unmatched. Germline CDR1 reads SEHNR; CDR2 reads FQNEAQ (reference sequence). This CDR3 has 14 amino acids. DNA of the CDR3: TGTGCCAGCAGCTTCGAGGGGGCTGTCACTGAAGCTTTCTTT. Protein product: CASSFEGAVTEAFF. Based on the CDR3 plus reference TRBV7-9 and TRBJ1-1, the full variable domain is DTGVSQNPRHKITKRGQNVTFRCDPISEHNRLYWYRQTLGQGPEFLTYFQNEAQLEKSRLLSDRFSAERPKGSFSTLEIQRTEQGDSAMYLCASSFEGAVTEAFFGQGTRLTVV.